Only a few counts were recorded for the clone carrying this T cell receptor beta chain. This specimen belongs to a study of T-cell memory formation after mild COVID-19. MiXCR, applied by TCRdb to the 5' RACE reads, yields one record per CDR3 protein. The table has 250,000 to 300,000 distinct CDR3 sequences, about a sixth seen once. The sequenced material came from PBMCs or a T cell subset sorted from them (not recorded which). The TCR sequence derives from a young man who had mild COVID-19 (a few samples of this study predate the infection). Cell type and time point are not known.

The CDR3 reads CASSPQGPGRYGYTF. The CDR3 region has the DNA TGTGCCAGCTCACCACAGGGCCCCGGACGCTATGGCTACACCTTC. The chain is built from TRBV18 and TRBJ1-2, with D uncertain. This CDR3 is 15 amino acids long. CDR1 and CDR2 (germline): KGHSH, LQKENI. The V end lost 1 base, the J end lost 4 bases, and 13 bases lay between the germline ends.